This T cell receptor (beta chain) was sequenced during a study of identical twins. The germline CDR1 and CDR2 sequences are LNHNV and YYDKDF (reference sequence). This CDR3 is built from 17 residues. Trimming left V 3 bases short and J 0 bases short, with 17 bases between. This clonotype occurred a few times. As yet, its antigen is unknown. MiXCR, applied by TCRdb to the 5' RACE reads, yields one record per CDR3 protein. The sample carries 520,000 or so distinct CDR3 sequences, roughly a fifth recorded once. Study results and caveats: Sharing of beta out-of-frame sequences by twins showed a weaker excess.

The data also belong to a second study, concerning T cells expressing NK-cell markers. From that paper: Among the eight sequenced donors, seven tested HCMV-seropositive and one tested seronegative. Several of the donors carried dominant NKG2C+ clonotypes that took up roughly 1.0-7.5% of their CD8+ T cells.

The chain carries TRBV15 and TRBJ1-2; D might be TRBD1 (5 bases). The origin of this receptor is a woman younger than 35 in good health. Sequencing input: CD4+ T cells sorted from blood. The CDR3 bases are TGTGCCACCAGCAGGGCCGGGCAGGGCAGCTCTAACTATGGCTACACCTTC. This encodes CATSRAGQGSSNYGYTF.